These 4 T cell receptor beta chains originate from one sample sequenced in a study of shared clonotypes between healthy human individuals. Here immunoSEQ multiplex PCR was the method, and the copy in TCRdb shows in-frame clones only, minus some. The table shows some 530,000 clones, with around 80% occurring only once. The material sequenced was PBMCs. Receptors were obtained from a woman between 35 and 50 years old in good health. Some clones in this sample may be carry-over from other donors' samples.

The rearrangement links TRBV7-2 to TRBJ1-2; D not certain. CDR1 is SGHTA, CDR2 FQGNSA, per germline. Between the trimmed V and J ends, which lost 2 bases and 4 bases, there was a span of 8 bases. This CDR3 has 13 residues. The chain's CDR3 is CASSLMGPYGYTF. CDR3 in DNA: TGTGCCAGCAGCTTAATGGGCCCCTATGGCTACACCTTC. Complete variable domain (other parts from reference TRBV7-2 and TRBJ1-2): GAGVSQSPSNKVTEKGKDVELRCDPISGHTALYWYRQSLGQGLEFLIYFQGNSAPDKSGLPSDRFSAERTGGSVSTLTIQRTQQEDSAVYLCASSLMGPYGYTFGSGTRLTVV.

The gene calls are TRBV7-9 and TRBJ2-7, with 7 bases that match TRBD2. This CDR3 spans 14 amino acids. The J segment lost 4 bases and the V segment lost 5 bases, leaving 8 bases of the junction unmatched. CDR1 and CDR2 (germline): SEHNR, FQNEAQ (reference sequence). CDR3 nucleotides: TGTGCCAGCAGCCCAAGCGGGAACCGGTACGAGCAGTACTTC. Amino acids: CASSPSGNRYEQYF.

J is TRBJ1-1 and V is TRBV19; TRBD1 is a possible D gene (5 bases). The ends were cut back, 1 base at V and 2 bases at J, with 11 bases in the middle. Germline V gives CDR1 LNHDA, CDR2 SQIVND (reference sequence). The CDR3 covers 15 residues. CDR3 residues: CASSIGWGPNTEAFF. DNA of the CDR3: TGTGCCAGTAGTATAGGATGGGGCCCCAACACTGAAGCTTTCTTT.

The CDR3 DNA sequence: TGTGCCAGCAGTGAATTAGGAGCAATGAACACTGAAGCTTTCTTT. Translating gives CASSELGAMNTEAFF. The V and J genes are TRBV25-1 and TRBJ1-1; D remains ambiguous. Looked up from germline, CDR1 is MGHDK and CDR2 is SYGVNS. This CDR3 has 15 amino acids. Between the trimmed V and J ends, which lost 1 base and 0 bases, there was a span of 9 bases.